What follows describes a single TCR beta chain. This sample was included in a study of blood T cell repertoires in COVID-19. Study at large: Samples of COVID-19 (acute and convalescent) were obtained from the United States, Italy and Spain.

The CDR3 contains 15 residues. Study processing details: Amplification of reference gene primers provided the estimated nucleated cell counts. Data came from immunoSEQ multiplex PCR; TCRdb stores just in-frame clones and leaves some out. V and J calls and clone size follow that table, whereas D and trimming were derived from the DNA. The sample has about 200,000 clones, roughly 84% seen once. The genes are TRBV21-1 and TRBJ1-5; no DNA check was done on the table's D call, TRBD1. TRBV21-1 is termed a pseudogene. The origin of this receptor is a woman aged 80 or over with acute or convalescent COVID-19. Material for sequencing was peripheral blood. The CDR3 coding sequence is TGTGCCAGCAGCAGCATGGACAGGGTCCGGCAGCCCCAGCATTTT. Its protein product is CASSSMDRVRQPQHF.